This T cell receptor beta chain was documented in a study of cytomegalovirus exposure and HLA in healthy donors. Study findings and constraints: Looking again later, the authors saw that most CMV-associated TCR beta chains seemed HLA-restricted.

The primer mix had 60 Vbeta and 13 Jbeta primers. The table came from immunoSEQ multiplex PCR; TCRdb's copy has only in-frame clones and leaves some out. This table has about 180,000 clones, around 82% appearing once. In regard to this clone: Its specificity is unknown.

This receptor was taken from a man aged 40-55 years in good health and CMV-seronegative. Sequences were obtained from PBMCs.

CDR3: CASSSENRNTIYF. CDR3 coding DNA: TGCGCCAGCAGCTCAGAAAATCGAAACACCATATATTTT. The gene calls are TRBV5-1 and TRBJ1-3; D is ambiguous. There are 13 residues in the CDR3. V lost 3 bases and J 5 bases, leaving 9 bases between the germline ends. CDR1 is SGHRS, CDR2 YFSETQ, per germline.